This T cell receptor beta chain originates from a study of blood T cell repertoires in COVID-19. Study at large: COVID-19 samples, acute and convalescent, were from the United States, Italy and Spain.

Assay used: immunoSEQ multiplex PCR; TCRdb lists only in-frame clones, some missing. Among roughly 81,000 clones, 91% were seen once, and the ten largest hold under 2%. The CDR3 is 15 residues long. Germline-derived CDR1 and CDR2 are LNHDA and SQIVND (reference sequence). V lost 4 bases and J lost 9, with 19 bases in between. The sequencing input was peripheral blood. The sequence came from a woman aged 45-59 years in a cohort sampled during active COVID-19. V is TRBV19 and J is TRBJ2-1; tentatively, D is TRBD2 (5 bases). The CDR3 DNA reads TGTGCCAGTAGTAGGCAAGCGGACGTCGGTGGTGAGCAGTTCTTC. This encodes CASSRQADVGGEQFF. The full variable domain, rest sourced from reference TRBV19 and TRBJ2-1, is DGGITQSPKYLFRKEGQNVTLSCEQNLNHDAMYWYRQDPGQGLRLIYYSQIVNDFQKGDIAEGYSVSREKKESFPLTVTSAQKNPTAFYLCASSRQADVGGEQFFGPGTRLTVL.